The clone carrying this T cell receptor (beta chain) showed up just once. Its matching antigen is unknown. From germline, CDR1 is KGHSH and CDR2 LQKENI. The CDR3 loop spans 17 amino acids. The ends lost 3 bases at V and 1 base at J; junction bases unmatched: 3. This entry comes from a study of T cell responses to AZD1222 COVID-19 vaccine. Study results and caveats: Vaccination with two AZD1222 doses was followed by a rise in Spike-specific TCR breadth and depth. Every sample of the repertoires postdated the peak T cell response. Spike-wide vaccine-associated CD4 TCRs dominated at 160-218 and 743-854. Targets within unmutated variant regions were reportedly found for nearly half of spike-specific TCRs.

Sequenced by immunoSEQ multiplex PCR; TCRdb stores in-frame clones only, minus some. The sample includes 120,000 or so clones, about 90% seen only once; the top ten take 13% to 15%. Sequencing used peripheral blood, obtained on day 0 of AZD1222 vaccination. The TCR originated in an adult in good health. J is TRBJ2-3 and V is TRBV18; TRBD2 matches 14 bases. This CDR3 is CASSPPGLAGGTDTQYF. The CDR3 bases are TGTGCCAGCTCACCTCCGGGACTAGCGGGGGGCACAGATACGCAGTATTTT.